This TCR beta chain was obtained from a study of neurological immune-mediated disorders. Study-wide results and limits: Across subjects, no CDR3 amino acid sequence appeared in expanded clones of more than one subject, a finding that suggested private repertoires in all groups.

Synthesis of cDNA was performed by 5'RACE using 10-nucleotide random UMIs. TCRdb used MiXCR to reprocess the 5' RACE reads, holding one entry per CDR3 protein. Here the sample spans about 45,000 distinct CDR3 sequences, around an eighth being singletons. Germline assignment: CDR1 ENHRY and CDR2 SYGVKD. With V trimmed by 5 bases and J by 6 bases, 7 bases remained unmatched. The CDR3 contains 14 residues. Described time point: longitudinal time-point 3. 2 million unsorted PBMCs were stored in RNAlater at -80 °C before RNA extraction. With respect to this clonotype: Its matching antigen is unknown.

V usage is TRBV10-3 and J usage is TRBJ2-7; 10 bases are a match to TRBD2. This TCR was sampled from a man aged 25 to 40 in good health. The source material was PBMCs. CDR3 residues: CAISTAGGPVEQYF. CDR3 in DNA: TGTGCCATCAGTACAGCGGGAGGGCCCGTCGAGCAGTACTTC.